These 8 T cell receptor beta chains originate from one sample sequenced in a study of shared clonotypes between healthy human individuals. Sequencing used immunoSEQ multiplex PCR; TCRdb keeps in-frame clones, though not all of them. This table has roughly 2.6 million clones, roughly nine tenths appearing once. Sequenced sample: naive CD4+ T cells sorted from blood. Stated subset: CD45RA+ positively selected. All receptors come from a man in his late teens or twenties in good health.

This chain links TRBV6-6 with TRBJ1-5; tentative D call: TRBD1 (6 bases). The CDR3 covers 13 residues. Trimming removed 6 bases at V and 6 bases at J, with 12 bases between. Germline V gene sequence: CDR1 MNHNY, CDR2 SVGAGI (reference sequence). The DNA of the CDR3 is TGTGCCAGCAGGGCAGGGGTTGGTCAGCCCCAGCATTTT. Translating gives CASRAGVGQPQHF.

V and J are TRBV2 and TRBJ2-3; D unclear. CDR1 SNHLY and CDR2 FYNNEI come from the germline V gene. The germline V and J ends were trimmed by 5 bases and 0 bases, with 9 bases remaining between them. The CDR3 consists of 14 residues. The CDR3 DNA sequence: TGTGCCAGCAGTATAACAACCAGCACAGATACGCAGTATTTT. Translating it yields CASSITTSTDTQYF.

The chain uses TRBV7-2 and TRBJ2-2, with 7 bases identical to TRBD2. J lost 6 bases, V lost 8 bases, and 9 bases had no gene match. This CDR3 has 14 residues. CDR1 and CDR2 (germline): SGHTA, FQGNSA. The CDR3 spells CASAPGGGAGELFF. CDR3 DNA sequence: TGTGCCAGCGCCCCGGGAGGTGGGGCCGGGGAGCTGTTTTTT.

This chain uses TRBV15 with TRBJ2-7; the D is unclear. CDR1 and CDR2 from the germline V gene are LNHNV and YYDKDF (reference sequence). The V end was cut by 1 base, the J end by 5 bases, with 9 bases between. The CDR3 spans 13 residues. The CDR3 region is CATSRAPRDEQYF. Written as DNA, the CDR3 is TGTGCCACCAGCAGAGCCCCCCGGGACGAGCAGTACTTC.

The gene calls are TRBV2 and TRBJ2-7; TRBD2 might be the D (6 bases). This CDR3 has 15 residues. V was pared by 7 bases and J by 5 bases, with 21 bases between. Germline V gene data show CDR1 as SNHLY and CDR2 as FYNNEI. The CDR3 bases are TGTGCCAGCACCAGAGGTAGGGACGGGAGTAACGAGCAGTACTTC. Its protein product is CASTRGRDGSNEQYF.

The gene calls are TRBV30 and TRBJ2-7, with D maybe TRBD2 (6 bases). Germline values: CDR1 GTSNPN, CDR2 SVGIG (reference sequence). The CDR3 sequence is 14 residues long. V was pared by 0 bases and J by 7 bases, with 16 bases between. The CDR3 region has the DNA TGTGCCTGGAGTGTACGTAGACTAGAAGGTGAGCAGTACTTC. Amino acid sequence: CAWSVRRLEGEQYF.

The chain employs TRBV9 and TRBJ2-7; 7 bases are a match to TRBD1. From germline, CDR1 is SGDLS and CDR2 YYNGEE. The CDR3 extends over 16 amino acids. V shed 0 bases, J shed 1 base, and the junction held 7 bases outside the gene matches. The CDR3 coding sequence is TGTGCCAGCAGCGTAGACCCGGGGACAGCTTCCTACGAGCAGTACTTC. Protein sequence: CASSVDPGTASYEQYF.

The gene calls are TRBV7-9 and TRBJ2-6; possible D gene TRBD1, 6 bases. CDR3 length equals 16 residues. Germline V gene sequence: CDR1 SEHNR, CDR2 FQNEAQ (reference sequence). Trimming left V 1 base short and J 0 bases short, with 7 bases between. The CDR3 here is CASSLDRASGANVLTF. Here the CDR3 DNA reads TGTGCCAGCAGCTTAGACAGGGCCTCTGGGGCCAACGTCCTGACTTTC.